This TCR beta chain was captured by sequencing in a study of blood T cell repertoires in COVID-19. Sequencing was performed with immunoSEQ multiplex PCR; in TCRdb, only in-frame clones are kept and a portion is missing. The sample contains 70,000 to 95,000 clones, about 81% of which appear only once. The clonotype was recovered from a human donor in a cohort sampled during active COVID-19. The sample was peripheral blood.

The CDR3: CASSPSGQDSAPLHF. Here the CDR3 DNA reads TGTGCCAGCTCTCCTTCGGGACAGGACTCTGCACCCCTCCACTTT. The rearrangement links TRBV18 to TRBJ1-6, with 8 bases aligning to TRBD1. V shed 6 bases, J shed 11 bases, and the junction held 12 bases outside the gene matches. The CDR3 runs 15 residues. Germline V lookup: CDR1 KGHSH, CDR2 LQKENI.